Shown below are 27 T cell receptor beta chains from a single sample sequenced in a study of CD8 T cells in ankylosing spondylitis. TCRdb passed the 5' RACE reads through MiXCR, listing each CDR3 protein once. The sample lists around 230,000 distinct CDR3 sequences, 7% to 10% occurring once. Sequenced sample: blood, either unsorted or a sorted T cell fraction (not recorded which). These TCRs come from a female donor with ankylosing spondylitis or in good health (not recorded which).

This clonotype is a singleton in its sample. The chain has TRBV7-2 and TRBJ1-6; possible D gene TRBD1, 6 bases. V gave up 3 bases and J gave up 10 bases, with 10 bases separating them. This CDR3 has 13 residues. Germline values: CDR1 SGHTA, CDR2 FQGNSA. The CDR3 coding sequence is TGTGCCAGCAGCTTCAGGGGCGGCTCACCCCTCCACTTT. Encoded protein: CASSFRGGSPLHF.

This clonotype was seen many times. The chain uses TRBV21-1 and TRBJ2-1; the table calls TRBD1, which could not be checked here. TRBV21-1 counts as a pseudogene. CDR3 length: 15 residues. The CDR3 protein is CASSPPWTVYNEQFF. In DNA form, the CDR3 reads TGTGCCAGCAGCCCCCCCTGGACTGTTTACAATGAGCAGTTCTTC.

This clonotype was recorded many times. This chain links TRBV7-2 with TRBJ2-1, with D perhaps matching TRBD1 or TRBD2 (5 bases each). The CDR3 is 16 amino acids. V was pared by 4 bases and J by 4 bases, with 17 bases between. Germline lookup yields CDR1 SGHTA and CDR2 FQGNSA. The CDR3 DNA reads TGTGCCAGCAGCTCCAGACCGGGACGGTTATACAATGAGCAGTTCTTC. Protein: CASSSRPGRLYNEQFF.

This clonotype has a count of ten or more. The chain recombines TRBV9 with TRBJ2-5, with 10 bases lining up with TRBD2. The CDR3 sequence is 15 residues long. V lost 4 bases to trimming and J lost 4 bases; unmatched junction nucleotides: 7. Germline V gene sequence: CDR1 SGDLS, CDR2 YYNGEE. CDR3 loop: CASSPAGGPGETQYF. CDR3 coding DNA: TGTGCCAGCAGCCCAGCGGGAGGGCCCGGAGAGACCCAGTACTTC.

This clonotype was detected ten times or more. In DNA form, the CDR3 reads TGTGCCAGCAGGGGTCGAGCGGGAGGAAGGGGATCACAGACAGATACGCAGTATTTT. Translation: CASRGRAGGRGSQTDTQYF. J is TRBJ2-3 and V is TRBV25-1; TRBD2 agrees at 9 bases. CDR1 MGHDK and CDR2 SYGVNS come from the germline V gene. The CDR3 runs 19 residues. The junction had 19 bases not matched to a gene; V was cut back by 6 bases and J by 3 bases.

This clonotype occurred many times. V gene TRBV19 combines with J gene TRBJ2-1, with 8 positions matching TRBD2. After removal of 7 bases from V and 4 bases from J, the junction contained 9 bases not matched to a gene. CDR3 size: 15 residues. Germline V gene lookup returns CDR1 LNHDA and CDR2 SQIVND (reference sequence). In nucleotides, the CDR3 is TGTGCCAGTACCCTCGACGGGAGGGGTTACAATGAGCAGTTCTTC. Translation: CASTLDGRGYNEQFF.

The chain has TRBV30 and TRBJ2-7; perhaps TRBD2 as D (5 bases). Germline-derived CDR1 and CDR2 are GTSNPN and SVGIG (reference sequence). With 8 bases removed from V and 1 base from J, the gap between germline ends came to 12 bases. This CDR3 spans 12 amino acids. In DNA form, the CDR3 reads TGTGCCGGATCCGGGATTTCCTACGAGCAGTACTTC. This translates into CAGSGISYEQYF.

This clonotype came up many times. The V call is TRBV5-1, the J call TRBJ1-1; D might be TRBD1 (6 bases). Trimming took off 7 bases at V and 3 bases at J, with 16 bases between the two ends. CDR1 SGHRS and CDR2 YFSETQ come from the germline V gene. The length of the CDR3 is 14 residues. CDR3 coding DNA: TGCGCCAGCGCCTCAGGGGCCTTCCACACTGAAGCTTTCTTT. Translating gives CASASGAFHTEAFF.

This clonotype was found many times. This may arise from a read error, as a much more abundant clone is one base away. The V and J genes are TRBV20-1 and TRBJ1-1; perhaps TRBD1 as D (6 bases). The CDR3 spans 12 residues. CDR1 is DFQATT, CDR2 SNEGSKA, per germline (reference sequence). V was cut by 4 bases and J by 1 base, with 7 bases left in between. The CDR3 DNA follows: TGCAGTGCTACACAGGGGAACACTGAAGCTTTCTTT. This translates into CSATQGNTEAFF.

This clonotype came up many times. This rearrangement joins TRBV29-1 to TRBJ1-1, with TRBD1 matching 7 bases. V trimming: 7 bases; J trimming: 10 bases; junction bases outside the gene matches: 21. CDR1 is SQVTM and CDR2 is ANQGSEA in the germline V gene. The CDR3 loop spans 15 amino acids. This CDR3 reads CSAAPVAGGSSRAFF. The CDR3 bases are TGCAGCGCCGCACCTGTAGCAGGGGGGTCTAGTAGAGCTTTCTTT. Looking up the rest from reference TRBV29-1 and TRBJ1-1 gives the full variable domain: SAVISQKPSRDICQRGTSLTIQCQVDSQVTMMFWYRQQPGQSLTLIATANQGSEATYESGFVIDKFPISRPNLTFSTLTVSNMSPEDSSIYLCSAAPVAGGSSRAFFGQGTRLTVV.

This clonotype was seen a handful of times. V and J are TRBV7-2 and TRBJ1-4, with D perhaps matching TRBD1 (5 bases). Looked up from germline, CDR1 is SGHTA and CDR2 is FQGNSA. Between the trimmed V and J ends, which lost 2 bases and 4 bases, there was a span of 14 bases. The CDR3 runs 16 residues. CDR3 sequence: CASSLSSTVFNEKLFF. The CDR3 nucleotides read TGTGCCAGCAGCTTAAGTTCGACAGTCTTTAATGAAAAACTGTTTTTT.

This clonotype was detected many times. This chain connects TRBV20-1 to TRBJ2-3; TRBD2 might be the D (6 bases). This CDR3 contains 14 residues. V was shortened by 7 bases and J by 5 bases, with 19 bases between the two germline ends. Germline V lookup: CDR1 DFQATT, CDR2 SNEGSKA (reference sequence). This chain's CDR3 is CSGGRDAGGDTQYF. The CDR3, as DNA: TGCAGTGGAGGGCGGGACGCCGGGGGAGATACGCAGTATTTT.

This clonotype was seen repeatedly, ten times or more. The chain couples TRBV7-8 to TRBJ1-2; D is perhaps TRBD1 (5 bases). Germline V gene data show CDR1 as SGHVS and CDR2 as FQNEAQ. V gave up 2 bases and J gave up 12 bases, with 13 bases separating them. The CDR3 length is 12 residues. For the CDR3, the DNA is TGTGCCAGCAGCTTACTTCCAGGGTCGGACACCTTC. This gives the protein CASSLLPGSDTF.

Of note for this clonotype: The junction shows a germline mismatch at one end, possibly a read error. The rearrangement links TRBV14 to TRBJ2-3; no firm D call. Germline V lookup: CDR1 SGHDN, CDR2 FVKESK. The CDR3 sequence is 9 residues long. The CDR3 protein is CASRDTQYF. CDR3 DNA sequence: TGTGCCAGCAGAGATACGCAGTATTTT.

Notes on this clonotype: One base away lies a much larger clone, so this may be a sequencing read error. The chain carries TRBV5-1 and TRBJ2-5; D unclear. The CDR3 is made up of 14 amino acids. The germline V gene encodes CDR1 SGHRS and CDR2 YFSETQ. This CDR3 reads CASSLRQDQGTQYF. In DNA form, the CDR3 reads TGCGCCAGCAGCTTACGACAAGACCAAGGGACCCAGTACTTC.

In its sample, this clonotype was seen many times. V usage is TRBV7-2 and J usage is TRBJ2-1; TRBD1 aligns across 12 bases. The V and J ends lost 5 bases and 5 bases, in that order; junction bases with no gene match: 7. This CDR3 has 16 residues. Germline V lookup: CDR1 SGHTA, CDR2 FQGNSA. The CDR3: CASSGPWDRGHNEQFF. DNA for the CDR3: TGTGCCAGCAGCGGCCCTTGGGACAGGGGGCACAATGAGCAGTTCTTC.

On this clonotype: This sequence may be a read error, since a much larger clone differs from it by one base. This rearrangement joins TRBV6-2 or TRBV6-3 to TRBJ1-4; a weak D match, TRBD1 (6 bases). Germline V CDR1 and CDR2: MNHEY, SVGEGT. CDR3 length: 14 amino acids. In nucleotides, the CDR3 is TGTGTCAGCAGTTGGGGGCTCGAAGATGAAAAACTGTTTTTT. Amino acid sequence: CVSSWGLEDEKLFF.

The table lists this clonotype with many counts. This sequence joins TRBV20-1 and TRBJ2-2; TRBD2 agrees at 8 bases. The CDR3 consists of 15 residues. After removal of 0 bases from V and 4 bases from J, the junction contained 4 bases not matched to a gene. Germline loops: CDR1 DFQATT, CDR2 SNEGSKA (reference sequence). The CDR3, as DNA: TGCAGTGCTAGAGATCGGGGGGGAGGCACCGGGGAGCTGTTTTTT. Encoded protein: CSARDRGGGTGELFF.

The sample holds a few counts of this clonotype. The chain carries TRBV20-1 and TRBJ2-3, with TRBD2 matching 9 bases. The CDR3 spans 18 residues. V shed 6 bases and J 0 bases; nucleotides not matched to a gene: 16. CDR1 is DFQATT, CDR2 SNEGSKA, per germline (reference sequence). The CDR3 DNA sequence: TGCAGTGCGCAGGACGCCGGGACTAGCAAGTCTAGCACAGATACGCAGTATTTT. It codes for CSAQDAGTSKSSTDTQYF.

This clonotype was picked up a small number of times. The rearrangement joins TRBV6-2 or TRBV6-3 to TRBJ2-1, with a possible D match to TRBD2 (5 bases). Trimming left V 2 bases short and J 12 bases short, with 17 bases between. Germline V gene sequence: CDR1 MNHEY, CDR2 SVGEGT. CDR3 length: 14 amino acids. In DNA form, the CDR3 reads TGTGCCAGCAGTTACCGCGACCTTATACTAGGGCAGTTCTTC. Its translation is CASSYRDLILGQFF.

This clonotype was detected ten times or more. The chain is built from TRBV12-3 or TRBV12-4 and TRBJ1-1; TRBD1 matches at 9 bases. The CDR3 covers 13 residues. J gave up 6 bases and V 6 bases, and 5 bases lay outside the gene matches. The CDR3 region has the DNA TGTGCCAGCAGCCGGGACAGGGACCCTGAAGCTTTCTTT. Translating it yields CASSRDRDPEAFF.

In this sample, this clonotype turned up many times. The chain employs TRBV15 and TRBJ1-1; 10 bases agree with TRBD1. Trimming at V came to 1 base and at J to 6 bases, leaving 8 bases not matched to a gene. The length of the CDR3 is 16 residues. Germline CDR1 and CDR2: LNHNV and YYDKDF (reference sequence). CDR3 protein: CATSRVPGQGYPEAFF. CDR3 in DNA: TGTGCCACCAGCAGAGTCCCGGGACAGGGGTACCCTGAAGCTTTCTTT.

In its sample, this clonotype was seen many times. The V gene is TRBV14, the J gene TRBJ1-2; D unclear. The CDR3 sequence is 13 residues long. Per germline, CDR1 SGHDN and CDR2 FVKESK. V lost 1 base and J 8 bases, leaving 11 bases between the germline ends. The CDR3 sequence is CASSQAAGSGYTF. CDR3 DNA sequence: TGTGCCAGCAGCCAAGCTGCAGGCAGCGGCTACACCTTC.

There are many counts of this clonotype. The V and J genes are TRBV7-8 and TRBJ1-3; D not certain. Between the trimmed V and J ends, which lost 5 bases and 0 bases, there was a span of 14 bases. This CDR3 contains 16 residues. Germline V gives CDR1 SGHVS, CDR2 FQNEAQ. The CDR3 nucleotides read TGTGCCAGCAGCCTATCGACGGCTTTCTCTGGAAACACCATATATTTT. It translates to CASSLSTAFSGNTIYF.

This chain links TRBV5-4 with TRBJ2-7; 11 bases are shared with TRBD2. The germline gives CDR1 SGHNT, CDR2 YYREEE (reference sequence). J lost 2 bases, V lost 4 bases, and 5 bases had no gene match. CDR3 size: 15 residues. The CDR3 coding sequence is TGTGCCAGCAGCGGAGGGACTAGCGGTACCTACGAGCAGTACTTC. Translating gives CASSGGTSGTYEQYF.

This clonotype was seen many times. The chain carries TRBV2 and TRBJ1-2, with D possibly TRBD1 on 5 matching bases. CDR1 and CDR2 (germline): SNHLY, FYNNEI. CDR3 length equals 14 residues. V lost 9 bases and J 0 bases, leaving 14 bases between the germline ends. CDR3 region: CASHRGTANYGYTF. The CDR3 DNA reads as TGTGCCAGTCACCGGGGGACGGCTAACTATGGCTACACCTTC.

As to this clonotype: This may be a read error: a much more frequent sequence differs by one nucleotide. This chain connects TRBV15 to TRBJ1-1; D may be TRBD1 (5 bases). Germline lookup yields CDR1 LNHNV and CDR2 YYDKDF (reference sequence). Trimming stripped 6 bases from V and 1 base from J, with 15 bases between. The CDR3 loop spans 15 amino acids. The CDR3 spells CATRPYWGGNTEAFF. For the CDR3, the DNA is TGTGCCACCAGGCCATACTGGGGGGGGAACACTGAAGCTTTCTTT.